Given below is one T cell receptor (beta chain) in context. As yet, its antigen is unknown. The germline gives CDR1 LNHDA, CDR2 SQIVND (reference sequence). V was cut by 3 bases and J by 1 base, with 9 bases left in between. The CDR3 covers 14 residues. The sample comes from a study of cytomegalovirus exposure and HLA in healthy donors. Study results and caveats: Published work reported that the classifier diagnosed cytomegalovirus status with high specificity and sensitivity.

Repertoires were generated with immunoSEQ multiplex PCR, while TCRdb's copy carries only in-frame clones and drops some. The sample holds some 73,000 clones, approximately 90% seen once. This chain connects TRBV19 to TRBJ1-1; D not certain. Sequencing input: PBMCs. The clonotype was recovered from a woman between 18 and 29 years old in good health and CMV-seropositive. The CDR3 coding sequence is TGTGCCAGTAGTATTTCGCTAGGGAACACTGAAGCTTTCTTT. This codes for CASSISLGNTEAFF.